This record looks at one TCR beta chain sequence and its context. Assay used: immunoSEQ multiplex PCR; TCRdb lists only in-frame clones, some missing. The table lists approximately 89,000 clones, roughly 86% of them singletons. This entry comes from a study of T cell responses to AZD1222 COVID-19 vaccine. This CDR3 is 13 amino acids long. Trimming at V came to 1 base and at J to 5 bases, leaving 2 bases not matched to a gene. Sequences were derived from peripheral blood, sampled 28 days after the second AZD1222 dose. This clonotype was obtained from an adult who received the AZD1222 COVID-19 vaccine. J is TRBJ1-1 and V is TRBV5-7, with TRBD1 matching over 7 bases. TRBV5-7 is an ORF for which the function is uncertain. For the CDR3, the DNA is TGTGCCAGCAGCTTGAGGGGGCGAACTGAAGCTTTCTTT. This codes for CASSLRGRTEAFF.